Sequencing of this T cell receptor (beta chain) was carried out in a study of tumor-infiltrating lymphocytes in primary liver carcinoma. Study-wide context: The study included patients who were men and women aged 30 to 69 years. The study, taken as a whole, reports: Tumor-adjacent and tumor-blood pairs shared a smaller degree of overlap than tumor region pairs.

On this clonotype itself: Its antigen is not known. Lacking the conserved final phenylalanine or tryptophan, this CDR3 likely reflects a read error.

Each 20-30 mg portion of unsorted bulk tissue served as the source for co-extraction of RNA and DNA. There were five separate regions sampled from each tumor. Germline V lookup: CDR1 MNHEY, CDR2 SVGAGI. The CDR3 contains 15 residues. TCR beta cDNA came from around 0.5 ug total RNA, primed with a constant-region primer. Each TCR beta library was derived from three nested multiplex PCR rounds that employed slightly modified ARM-PCR. TRBV1-TRBV30 forward primers paired with a C-beta reverse primer were used in the first two PCR rounds, which ran roughly 10 cycles each. TCRdb analysed the multiplex PCR reads with MiXCR anew, one entry per CDR3 protein. This sample has 100,000 or so distinct CDR3 sequences, with roughly 80% found just once.

The sample consisted of liver tumor tissue from sampling region 3. Subset in this sample: tumor region T3, left-lateral pole. The genes are TRBV6-5 and TRBJ2-1; 10 bases line up with TRBD2. This clonotype was sampled from a man aged 35 to 55 with primary liver carcinoma and hepatitis B virus infection. CDR3 amino acids: CASSLLAGTYNVQFL. CDR3 nucleotides: TGTGCCAGTAGCTTACTAGCGGGGACATACAATGTGCAGTTCTTA.